This T cell receptor beta chain was captured by sequencing in a study of blood T cell repertoires in COVID-19. Study at large: In each case, the material was cDNA or gDNA derived from T cells, B-cell-depleted T cells, or PBMCs.

There are 13 residues in the CDR3. Germline values: CDR1 MRHNA, CDR2 SNTAGT. Trimming took 6 bases from V and 8 from J; bases not matched to a gene: 10. Participants, about 18 to 90 years old, spanned 24 US areas. Per the authors' pipeline: Scientists estimated how many nucleated cells there were by amplifying reference gene primers. Repertoires were generated with immunoSEQ multiplex PCR, while TCRdb's copy carries only in-frame clones and drops some. From that table come the V and J calls and clone size; the DNA was used to work out D and trimming. The repertoire holds about 220,000 clones, with 88% as singletons.

Sequenced: PBMCs or T cells enriched from blood (not recorded which). The sequence derives from a woman between 50 and 59 years old with acute COVID-19. This chain joins TRBV6-4 and TRBJ2-7; 7 nucleotides agree with TRBD2. The DNA for the CDR3 is TGTGCCAGCAGCGCCGAAGAGGGACTACAGCAGTACTTC. Its protein product is CASSAEEGLQQYF.